This T cell receptor (beta chain) comes out of a study of OX40 agonist ivuxolimab in advanced cancers. The table came from immunoSEQ multiplex PCR; TCRdb's copy has only in-frame clones and leaves some out. Found here are about 84,000 clones, 89% of them singletons; the top ten hold approximately 0.19%. The sample was CD4+ or CD8+ T cells sorted from blood, taken in a trial of the OX40 agonist ivuxolimab. This TCR derives from an adult with an advanced solid tumor such as melanoma, head and neck, liver or kidney cancer.

CDR3 sequence: CASSAQGGRKNIQYF. CDR3 bases: TGTGCCAGTAGTGCCCAGGGCGGGCGCAAAAACATTCAGTACTTC. The V call is TRBV19, the J call TRBJ2-4; possibly TRBD1 or TRBD2 for D (5 bases each). There are 15 residues in the CDR3. Germline V gene lookup returns CDR1 LNHDA and CDR2 SQIVND (reference sequence). The V end was cut by 5 bases, the J end by 3 bases, with 14 bases between. The whole variable domain, filled in from reference TRBV19 and TRBJ2-4, reads DGGITQSPKYLFRKEGQNVTLSCEQNLNHDAMYWYRQDPGQGLRLIYYSQIVNDFQKGDIAEGYSVSREKKESFPLTVTSAQKNPTAFYLCASSAQGGRKNIQYFGAGTRLSVL.